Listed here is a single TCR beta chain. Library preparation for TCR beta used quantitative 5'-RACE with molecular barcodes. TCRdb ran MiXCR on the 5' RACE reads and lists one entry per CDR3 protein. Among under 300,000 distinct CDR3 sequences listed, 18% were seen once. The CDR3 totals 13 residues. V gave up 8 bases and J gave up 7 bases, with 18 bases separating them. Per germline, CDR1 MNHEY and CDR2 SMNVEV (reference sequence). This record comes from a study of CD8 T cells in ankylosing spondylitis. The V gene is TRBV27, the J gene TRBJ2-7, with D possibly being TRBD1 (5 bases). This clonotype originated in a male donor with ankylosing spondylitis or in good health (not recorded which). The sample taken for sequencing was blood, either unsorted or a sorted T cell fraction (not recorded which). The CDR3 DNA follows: TGTGCCAGCGGCATTGTAGGGGTTACGGAGCAGTACTTC. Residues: CASGIVGVTEQYF.